This is a list of T cell receptor beta chains from one sample in a study of memory CD8 T cells in hepatitis C reinfection. The assay was immunoSEQ multiplex PCR, and TCRdb's table has in-frame clones only and misses some. The table shows over 50,000 clones, with roughly 90% occurring only once. The sample comprised naive CD8+ T cells sorted from blood. These TCRs come from a young man with hepatitis C virus infection. Each CDR3 is given with its conserved first and last residue. The D gene is left open where the match is weak. Size is stated for part of the rows, as once, few or many counts, or as a class when the clone is expanded.

J,D,size,V,DNA,CDR3
TRBJ2-1,TRBD2,-,TRBV4-1,TGCGCCAGCAGCCAGGCGGGACTAGCGGGGGGGTACAATGAGCAGTTCTTC,CASSQAGLAGGYNEQFF
TRBJ2-3,TRBD2,-,TRBV27,TGTGCCAGCGGGGGAGCGGGGCGATGGGATACGCAGTATTTT,CASGGAGRWDTQYF
TRBJ2-1,TRBD1,-,TRBV5-4,TGTGCAATGACAGGGGGGGTCAATGAGCAGTTCTTC,CAMTGGVNEQFF
TRBJ1-1,TRBD1,-,TRBV5-4,TGTGCCCTGACCCGGGACAGGAACACTGAAGCTTTCTTT,CALTRDRNTEAFF
TRBJ1-1,-,-,TRBV11-2,TGTGCCAGCAGTTTCCCAGGGTATGGGACTGAAGCTTTCTTT,CASSFPGYGTEAFF
TRBJ2-1,TRBD2,-,TRBV9,TGTGCCAGCAGCTATCCCCGGGGCGGGAGCTCCTACAATGAGCAGTTCTTC,CASSYPRGGSSYNEQFF
TRBJ2-1,-,-,TRBV7-8,TGTGCCAGCAGCTTAGTCGGGGGGCGCCAAAATGAGCAGTTCTTC,CASSLVGGRQNEQFF
TRBJ1-1,-,-,TRBV27,TGTGCCAGCAGTGCCCCGACAGGGAACACTGAAGCTTTCTTT,CASSAPTGNTEAFF
TRBJ2-2,TRBD2,-,TRBV6-5,TGTGCCAGCAGTTCGGGTAGCGGGGGGGCCGCCGGGGAGCTGTTTTTT,CASSSGSGGAAGELFF
TRBJ2-7,TRBD1,-,TRBV7-9,TGTGCCAGCAGCCCGGGGACAGGGCCCTCCTACGAGCAGTACTTC,CASSPGTGPSYEQYF
TRBJ2-1,-,-,TRBV29-1,TGCAGCGCCGTGACGGCTAGCTCCTACAATGAGCAGTTCTTC,CSAVTASSYNEQFF
TRBJ2-5,TRBD2,-,TRBV19,TGTGCCGGTAGTGAGACTAGCGGGGGGTCCCAAGAGACCCAGTACTTC,CAGSETSGGSQETQYF
TRBJ2-7,-,-,TRBV11-2,TGTGCCAGCAAAGTCCCAGGTGCTCCTACCCACGAGCAGTACTTC,CASKVPGAPTHEQYF
TRBJ2-3,TRBD2,-,TRBV5-1,TGCGCCAGCAGCTTGGAAGGTAGCGGGGGGGTGGATACGCAGTATTTT,CASSLEGSGGVDTQYF
TRBJ2-7,TRBD2,-,TRBV28,TGTGCCAGCAGTCCATGGCGGAGCGGGGGCGAGCAGTACTTC,CASSPWRSGGEQYF
TRBJ1-2,TRBD1,once,TRBV30,TGTGCCTGGAGTGTGACAGGGAACTATGGCTACACCTTC,CAWSVTGNYGYTF
TRBJ2-4,-,-,TRBV9,TGTGCCAGCAGCGTAGGTGGGGGCGCGAACATTCAGTACTTC,CASSVGGGANIQYF
TRBJ2-3,TRBD2,-,TRBV19,TGTGCCAGTAGTATAGGGTCGTGGCTAGCGGGGCTAAGCACAGATACGCAGTATTTT,CASSIGSWLAGLSTDTQYF
TRBJ2-7,TRBD2,-,TRBV10-3,TGTGCCATCAGTGAGTCAATTGGACTAGCGGGTTACGAGCAGTACTTC,CAISESIGLAGYEQYF
TRBJ1-4,-,-,TRBV6-1,TGTGCCAGCAGTGACTGTCCAAGTCTCCTAGTCGACAATGAAAAACTGTTTTTT,CASSDCPSLLVDNEKLFF
TRBJ2-3,-,once,TRBV19,TGTGCCAGTAGTATAGATCAAGTTAGGATGCGACCCGACTATAGCACAGATACGCAGTATTTT,CASSIDQVRMRPDYSTDTQYF
TRBJ2-5,TRBD1,-,TRBV15,TGTGCCACCAGCAGGCGCCGGGACAGGGAAGAGACCCAGTACTTC,CATSRRRDREETQYF
TRBJ1-2,TRBD1,-,TRBV4-1,TGCGCCAGCAGCCAAGTTTTACAGGGACAGTTAGATGGCTACACCTTC,CASSQVLQGQLDGYTF
TRBJ1-1,-,medium-sized,TRBV10-2,TGCGCCAGCAGTGAGTTATCGACAGTGAACACTGAAGCTTTCTTT,CASSELSTVNTEAFF
TRBJ2-1,TRBD2,few,TRBV6-6,TGTGCCAGCAGTTACTCGGTTAGCGGGGGCGATGAGCAGTTCTTC,CASSYSVSGGDEQFF
TRBJ2-3,-,-,TRBV5-4,TGTGTCGCCACCGGGGGGCAGGTTTCAGATACGCAGTATTTT,CVATGGQVSDTQYF
TRBJ2-7,TRBD2,-,TRBV10-1,TGCGCCAGCAGTGACCGTATTTCAACTAGCGGGACTATCTACGAGCAGTACTTC,CASSDRISTSGTIYEQYF
TRBJ2-3,TRBD2,-,TRBV7-9,TGTGCCAGCAGCTTAGGGCGGGAGAAAGATACGCAGTATTTT,CASSLGREKDTQYF
TRBJ2-1,TRBD2,-,TRBV29-1,TGCAGCGTTGAGACTAGCGGGGGGGACTATAATGAGCAGTTCTTC,CSVETSGGDYNEQFF
TRBJ2-3,TRBD1,-,TRBV6-5,TGTGCCAGCAGTCGGACAGGGATAGATACGCAGTATTTT,CASSRTGIDTQYF
TRBJ2-7,TRBD2,-,TRBV11-2,TGTGCCAGCAGCTTAGATCAGGGGCTAGCGGGGCTTTACGAGCAGTACTTC,CASSLDQGLAGLYEQYF
TRBJ1-1,-,-,TRBV19,TGTGCCAGTAGTATGCGGGGGGGAACTGAAGCTTTCTTT,CASSMRGGTEAFF
TRBJ2-1,-,-,TRBV5-4,TGTGCCAGCAGCTTGGAGATAGCGGCTTACAATGAGCAGTTCTTC,CASSLEIAAYNEQFF
TRBJ2-2,TRBD2,-,TRBV6-1,TGTGCCAGCAGCATATGGACTAGCGGGACCGGGGAGCTGTTTTTT,CASSIWTSGTGELFF
TRBJ2-1,TRBD1,few,TRBV19,TGTGCCAGTAGTATAGATGGGGACAGAGACAATGAGCAGTTCTTC,CASSIDGDRDNEQFF
TRBJ2-3,TRBD2,-,TRBV19,TGTGCCAGTAGTGTTAGCGGGAGCTACACAGATACGCAGTATTTT,CASSVSGSYTDTQYF
TRBJ2-6,TRBD1,-,TRBV4-1,TGCGCCAGCAGCTTGGGACAGGTCCTCACGGGGGGGGCCAACGTCCTGACTTTC,CASSLGQVLTGGANVLTF
TRBJ2-5,TRBD1,-,TRBV28,TGTGCCAGCAGTTCATACGACAGGGGGCCGGAGGGATTCGGGCAGTACTTC,CASSSYDRGPEGFGQYF
TRBJ1-1,TRBD1,-,TRBV25-1,TGTGCCAGCAGCGCCCGGGACAGTTTATTGAACACTGAAGCTTTCTTT,CASSARDSLLNTEAFF
TRBJ1-4,-,-,TRBV9,TGTGCCAGCAGCGTAGACGGGGGTACTAATGAAAAACTGTTTTTT,CASSVDGGTNEKLFF
TRBJ1-3,-,-,TRBV5-1,TGCGCCAGCAGGCCCAACTCCGGGAGATCCAGCTCTGGAAACACCATATATTTT,CASRPNSGRSSSGNTIYF